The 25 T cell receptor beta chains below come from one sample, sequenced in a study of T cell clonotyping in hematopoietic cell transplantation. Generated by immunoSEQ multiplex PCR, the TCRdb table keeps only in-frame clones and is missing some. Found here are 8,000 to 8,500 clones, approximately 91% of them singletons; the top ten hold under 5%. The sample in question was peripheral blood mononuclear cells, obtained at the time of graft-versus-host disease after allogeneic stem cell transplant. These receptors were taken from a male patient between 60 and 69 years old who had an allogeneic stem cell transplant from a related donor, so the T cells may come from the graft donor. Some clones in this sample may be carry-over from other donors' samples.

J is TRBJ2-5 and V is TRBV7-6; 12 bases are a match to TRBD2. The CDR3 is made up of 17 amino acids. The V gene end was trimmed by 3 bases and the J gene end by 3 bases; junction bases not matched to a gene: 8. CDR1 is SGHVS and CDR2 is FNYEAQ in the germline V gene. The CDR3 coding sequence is TGTGCCAGCAGCTTTGACCCCCTAGCGGGGGGGGAAGAGACCCAGTACTTC. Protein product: CASSFDPLAGGEETQYF. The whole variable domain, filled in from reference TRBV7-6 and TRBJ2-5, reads GAGVSQSPRYKVTKRGQDVALRCDPISGHVSLYWYRQALGQGPEFLTYFNYEAQQDKSGLPNDRFSAERPEGSISTLTIQRTEQRDSAMYRCASSFDPLAGGEETQYFGPGTRLLVL.

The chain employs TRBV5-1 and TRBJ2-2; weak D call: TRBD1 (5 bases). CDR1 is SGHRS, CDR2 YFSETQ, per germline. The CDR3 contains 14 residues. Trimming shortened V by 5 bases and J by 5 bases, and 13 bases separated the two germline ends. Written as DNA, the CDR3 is TGCGCCAGCAGGAAGGGGATTGGGACCGGGGAGCTGTTTTTT. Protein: CASRKGIGTGELFF.

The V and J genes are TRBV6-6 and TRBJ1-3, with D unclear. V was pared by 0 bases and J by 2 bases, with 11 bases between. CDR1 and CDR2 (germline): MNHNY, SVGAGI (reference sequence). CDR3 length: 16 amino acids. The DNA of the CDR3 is TGTGCCAGCAGTTACTCCCAGGAATACGCTGGAAACACCATATATTTT. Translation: CASSYSQEYAGNTIYF.

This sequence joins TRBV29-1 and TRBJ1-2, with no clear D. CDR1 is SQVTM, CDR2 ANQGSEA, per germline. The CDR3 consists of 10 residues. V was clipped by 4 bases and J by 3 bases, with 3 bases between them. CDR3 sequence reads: CSVAHYGYTF. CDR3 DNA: TGCAGCGTTGCTCACTATGGCTACACCTTC.

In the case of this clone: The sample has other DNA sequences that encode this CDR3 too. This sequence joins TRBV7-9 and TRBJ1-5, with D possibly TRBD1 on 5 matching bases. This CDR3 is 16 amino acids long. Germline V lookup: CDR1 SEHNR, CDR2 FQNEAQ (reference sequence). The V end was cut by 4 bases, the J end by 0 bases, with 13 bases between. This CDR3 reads CASSSGTGNSNQPQHF. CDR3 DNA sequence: TGTGCCAGCAGCTCCGGGACGGGGAATAGCAATCAGCCCCAGCATTTT.

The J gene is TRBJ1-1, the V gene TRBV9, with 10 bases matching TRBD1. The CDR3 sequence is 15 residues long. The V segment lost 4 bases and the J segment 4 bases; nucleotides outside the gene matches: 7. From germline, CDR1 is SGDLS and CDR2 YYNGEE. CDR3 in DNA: TGTGCCAGCAGCCCTCCGGGACAGGGGCTCACTGAAGCTTTCTTT. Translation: CASSPPGQGLTEAFF.

CDR3 sequence: CASRDTVGETQYF. CDR3 bases: TGTGCCAGCAGGGACACCGTCGGAGAGACCCAGTACTTC. This sequence joins TRBV2 and TRBJ2-5, with TRBD1 as a possible D gene (5 bases). CDR3 length: 13 residues. Trimming pared 6 bases from V and 4 bases from J, leaving 12 bases between. Germline CDR1 SNHLY, CDR2 FYNNEI.

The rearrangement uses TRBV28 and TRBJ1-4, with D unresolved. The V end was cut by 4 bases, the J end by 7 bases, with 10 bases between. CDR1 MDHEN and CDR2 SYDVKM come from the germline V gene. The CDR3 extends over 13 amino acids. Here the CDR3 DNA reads TGTGCCAGCAGTTCCGGGGATCCTGAAAAACTGTTTTTT. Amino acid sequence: CASSSGDPEKLFF.

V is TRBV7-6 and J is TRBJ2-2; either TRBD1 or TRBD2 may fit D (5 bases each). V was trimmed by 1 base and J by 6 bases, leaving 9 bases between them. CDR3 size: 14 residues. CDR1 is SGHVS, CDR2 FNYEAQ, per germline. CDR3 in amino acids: CASSLERGAGELFF. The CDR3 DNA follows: TGTGCCAGCAGCTTAGAACGAGGGGCCGGGGAGCTGTTTTTT.

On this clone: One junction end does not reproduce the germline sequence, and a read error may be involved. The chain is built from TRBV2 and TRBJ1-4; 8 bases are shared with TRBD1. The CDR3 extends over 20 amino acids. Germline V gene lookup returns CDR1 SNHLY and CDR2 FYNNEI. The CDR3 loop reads CASSKALKTTGVSGNEKLFF. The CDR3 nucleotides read TGTGCCAGCAGTAAAGCATTAAAAACGACAGGGGTATCCGGTAATGAAAAACTGTTTTTT. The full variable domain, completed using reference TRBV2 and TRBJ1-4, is EPEVTQTPSHQVTQMGQEVILRCVPISNHLYFYWYRQILGQKVEFLVSFYNNEISEKSEIFDDQFSVERPDGSNFTLKIRSTKLEDSAMYFCASSKALKTTGVSGNEKLFFGSGTQLSVL.

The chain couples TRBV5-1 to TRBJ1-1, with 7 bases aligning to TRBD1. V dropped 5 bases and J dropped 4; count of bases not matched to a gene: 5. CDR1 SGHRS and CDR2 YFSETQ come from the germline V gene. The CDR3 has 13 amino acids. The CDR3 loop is CASRNQGGTEAFF. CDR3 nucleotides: TGCGCCAGCAGGAACCAGGGGGGCACTGAAGCTTTCTTT. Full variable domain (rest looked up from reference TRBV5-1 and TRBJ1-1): KAGVTQTPRYLIKTRGQQVTLSCSPISGHRSVSWYQQTPGQGLQFLFEYFSETQRNKGNFPGRFSGRQFSNSRSEMNVSTLELGDSALYLCASRNQGGTEAFFGQGTRLTVV.

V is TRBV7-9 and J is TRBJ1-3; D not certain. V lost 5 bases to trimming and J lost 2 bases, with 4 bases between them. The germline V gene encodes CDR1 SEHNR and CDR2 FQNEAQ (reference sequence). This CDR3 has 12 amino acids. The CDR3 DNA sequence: TGTGCCAGCAGCCCACCTGGAAACACCATATATTTT. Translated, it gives CASSPPGNTIYF.

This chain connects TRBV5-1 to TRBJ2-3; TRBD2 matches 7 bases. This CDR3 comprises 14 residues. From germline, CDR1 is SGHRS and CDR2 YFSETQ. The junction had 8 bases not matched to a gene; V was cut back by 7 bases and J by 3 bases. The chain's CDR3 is CASQTSHSTDTQYF. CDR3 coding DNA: TGCGCCAGCCAGACTAGCCATAGTACAGATACGCAGTATTTT.

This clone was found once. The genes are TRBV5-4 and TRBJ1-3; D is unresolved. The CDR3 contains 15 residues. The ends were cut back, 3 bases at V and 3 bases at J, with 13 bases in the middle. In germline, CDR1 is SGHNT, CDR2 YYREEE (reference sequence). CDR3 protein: CASSYDQEYGNTIYF. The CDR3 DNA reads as TGTGCCAGCAGCTACGACCAAGAGTATGGAAACACCATATATTTT.

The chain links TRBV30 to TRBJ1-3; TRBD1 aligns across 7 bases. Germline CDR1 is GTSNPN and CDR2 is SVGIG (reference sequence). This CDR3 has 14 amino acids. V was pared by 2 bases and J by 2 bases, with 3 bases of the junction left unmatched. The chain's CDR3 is CAWSPGTAGNTIYF. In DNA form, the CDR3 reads TGTGCCTGGAGTCCCGGGACAGCTGGAAACACCATATATTTT.

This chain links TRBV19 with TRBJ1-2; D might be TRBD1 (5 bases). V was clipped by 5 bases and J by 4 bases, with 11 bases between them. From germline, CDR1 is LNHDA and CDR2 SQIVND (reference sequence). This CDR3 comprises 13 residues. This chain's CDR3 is CASSRQQSYGYTF. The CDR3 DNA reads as TGTGCCAGTAGTCGACAGCAAAGCTATGGCTACACCTTC.

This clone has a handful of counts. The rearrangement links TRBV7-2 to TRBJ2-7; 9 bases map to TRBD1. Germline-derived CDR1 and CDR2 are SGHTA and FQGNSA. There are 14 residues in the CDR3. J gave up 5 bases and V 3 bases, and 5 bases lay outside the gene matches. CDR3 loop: CASSFTTGGDEQYF. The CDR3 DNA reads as TGTGCCAGCAGCTTTACGACAGGGGGAGACGAGCAGTACTTC.

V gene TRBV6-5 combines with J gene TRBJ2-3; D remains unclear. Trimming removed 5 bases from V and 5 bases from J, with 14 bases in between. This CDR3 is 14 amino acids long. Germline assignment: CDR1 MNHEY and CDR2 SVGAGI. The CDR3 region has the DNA TGTGCCAGCAGTCAAGGACCGGTAAAAGATACGCAGTATTTT. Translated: CASSQGPVKDTQYF.

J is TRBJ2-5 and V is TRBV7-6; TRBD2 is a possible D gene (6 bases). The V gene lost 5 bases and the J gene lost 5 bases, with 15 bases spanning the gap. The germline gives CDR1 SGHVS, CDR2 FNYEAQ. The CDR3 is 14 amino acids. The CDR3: CASSPLGGAETQYF. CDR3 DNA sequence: TGTGCCAGCAGCCCCCTGGGGGGTGCCGAGACCCAGTACTTC.

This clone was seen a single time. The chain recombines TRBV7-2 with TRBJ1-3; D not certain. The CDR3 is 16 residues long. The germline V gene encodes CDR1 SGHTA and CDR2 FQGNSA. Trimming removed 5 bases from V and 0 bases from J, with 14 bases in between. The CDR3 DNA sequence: TGTGCCAGCAGCAAACCGTCTCTAGGCTCTGGAAACACCATATATTTT. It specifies CASSKPSLGSGNTIYF. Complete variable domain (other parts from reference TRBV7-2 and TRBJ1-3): GAGVSQSPSNKVTEKGKDVELRCDPISGHTALYWYRQSLGQGLEFLIYFQGNSAPDKSGLPSDRFSAERTGGSVSTLTIQRTQQEDSAVYLCASSKPSLGSGNTIYFGEGSWLTVV.

Written as DNA, the CDR3 is TGTGCCAGCAGTTCCAGGACGCGGATTAATTCACCCCTCCACTTT. Protein product: CASSSRTRINSPLHF. The chain combines TRBV28 with TRBJ1-6, with D unclear. The V end was cut by 4 bases, the J end by 6 bases, with 13 bases between. Germline V gives CDR1 MDHEN, CDR2 SYDVKM. The CDR3 runs 15 residues.

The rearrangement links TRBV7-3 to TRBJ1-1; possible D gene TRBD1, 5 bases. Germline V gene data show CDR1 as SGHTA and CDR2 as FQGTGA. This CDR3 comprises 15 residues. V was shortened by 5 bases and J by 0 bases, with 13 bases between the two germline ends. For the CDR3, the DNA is TGTGCCAGCAGCCACGTGGGGGTCATGAACACTGAAGCTTTCTTT. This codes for CASSHVGVMNTEAFF.

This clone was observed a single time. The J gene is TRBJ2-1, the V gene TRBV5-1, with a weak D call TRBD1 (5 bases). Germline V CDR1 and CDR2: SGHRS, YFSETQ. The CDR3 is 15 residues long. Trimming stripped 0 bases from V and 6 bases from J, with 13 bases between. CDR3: CASSLEGVRFNEQFF. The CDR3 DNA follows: TGCGCCAGCAGCTTGGAAGGGGTGCGGTTCAATGAGCAGTTCTTC.

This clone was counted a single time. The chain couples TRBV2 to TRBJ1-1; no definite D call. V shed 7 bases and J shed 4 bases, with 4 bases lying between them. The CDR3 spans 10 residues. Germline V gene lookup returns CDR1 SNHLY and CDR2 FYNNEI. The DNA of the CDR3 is TGTGCCAGCATTGGCACTGAAGCTTTCTTT. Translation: CASIGTEAFF.

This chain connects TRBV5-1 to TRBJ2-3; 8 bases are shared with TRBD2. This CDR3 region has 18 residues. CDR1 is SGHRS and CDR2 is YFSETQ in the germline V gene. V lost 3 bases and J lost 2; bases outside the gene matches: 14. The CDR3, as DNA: TGCGCCAGCAGCTCTGCCCCGAGACTAGCGACGAACACAGATACGCAGTATTTT. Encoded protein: CASSSAPRLATNTDTQYF.